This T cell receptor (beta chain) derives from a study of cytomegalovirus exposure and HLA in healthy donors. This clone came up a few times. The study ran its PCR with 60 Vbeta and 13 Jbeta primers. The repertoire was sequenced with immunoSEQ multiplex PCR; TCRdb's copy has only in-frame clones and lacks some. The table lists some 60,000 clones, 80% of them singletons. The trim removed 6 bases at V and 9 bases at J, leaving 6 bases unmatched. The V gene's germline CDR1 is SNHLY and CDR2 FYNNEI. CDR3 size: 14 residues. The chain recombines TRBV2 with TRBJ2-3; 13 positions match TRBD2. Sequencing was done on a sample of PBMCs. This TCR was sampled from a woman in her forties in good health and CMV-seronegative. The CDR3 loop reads CASRLAGGPSTQYF. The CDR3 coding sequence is TGTGCCAGCAGACTAGCGGGAGGGCCGTCGACGCAGTATTTT.